One sample yielded the 18 T cell receptor beta chains listed below, sequenced in a study of identical twins. TCRdb re-called the 5' RACE reads with MiXCR, one entry per CDR3 protein. The table has roughly 690,000 distinct CDR3 sequences, around 6% seen once. Sequencing was performed on naive T cells sorted from blood. These receptors came from a man between 18 and 35 years old in good health.

This clonotype showed up many times. The gene calls are TRBV6-1 and TRBJ2-2, with TRBD2 identical over 10 bases. The CDR3 loop spans 14 amino acids. CDR1 and CDR2 (germline): MNHNS, SASEGT. Trimming removed 8 bases from V and 4 bases from J; junction bases left unmatched: 4. This CDR3 is CASVGLAATGELFF. CDR3 coding DNA: TGTGCCAGCGTCGGACTAGCGGCCACCGGGGAGCTGTTTTTT.

In this sample, this clonotype turned up many times. The J gene is TRBJ2-5, the V gene TRBV5-1; D uncertain. The CDR3 consists of 13 residues. V was clipped by 0 bases and J by 1 base, with 4 bases between them. Germline loops: CDR1 SGHRS, CDR2 YFSETQ. The CDR3 nucleotides are TGCGCCAGCAGCTTGGCTTTCCAAGAGACCCAGTACTTC. Translation: CASSLAFQETQYF.

The rearrangement joins TRBV2 to TRBJ1-2; D may be TRBD1 (5 bases). The germline CDR1 and CDR2 sequences are SNHLY and FYNNEI. Trimming shortened V by 7 bases and J by 7 bases, and 16 bases separated the two germline ends. The CDR3 runs 13 residues. CDR3 amino acids: CASTGRVVSGYTF. DNA of the CDR3: TGTGCCAGCACCGGCAGGGTCGTCTCTGGCTACACCTTC. Full variable domain (rest looked up from reference TRBV2 and TRBJ1-2): EPEVTQTPSHQVTQMGQEVILRCVPISNHLYFYWYRQILGQKVEFLVSFYNNEISEKSEIFDDQFSVERPDGSNFTLKIRSTKLEDSAMYFCASTGRVVSGYTFGSGTRLTVV.

The chain employs TRBV3-1 and TRBJ2-7; the D gene could be TRBD1 or TRBD2 (5 bases each). Germline V gene lookup returns CDR1 LGHDT and CDR2 YNNKEL (reference sequence). Between the trimmed V and J ends, which lost 6 bases and 7 bases, there was a span of 13 bases. This CDR3 spans 12 amino acids. CDR3 amino acids: CASRGTPGEQYF. The CDR3, as DNA: TGTGCCAGCAGGGGGACCCCGGGAGAGCAGTACTTC.

The table lists this clonotype with many counts. V gene TRBV20-1 combines with J gene TRBJ1-5; D not resolved. The V end lost 0 bases, the J end lost 0 bases, and 15 bases lay between the germline ends. CDR3 size: 17 residues. The V gene's germline CDR1 is DFQATT and CDR2 SNEGSKA (reference sequence). This chain's CDR3 is CSARDRVTYYSNQPQHF. The CDR3 DNA is TGCAGTGCTAGAGATCGAGTAACATATTATAGCAATCAGCCCCAGCATTTT.

This chain joins TRBV20-1 and TRBJ2-1; 10 nucleotides align to TRBD2. J lost 3 bases, V lost 6 bases, and 11 bases had no gene match. CDR1 and CDR2 (germline): DFQATT, SNEGSKA (reference sequence). This CDR3 has 16 amino acids. The CDR3 nucleotides are TGCAGTGCCCACGGACTAGCGGTGTCTTACTACAATGAGCAGTTCTTC. Translation gives CSAHGLAVSYYNEQFF.

This clonotype was detected ten times or more. The rearrangement joins TRBV29-1 to TRBJ2-5; 11 bases line up with TRBD2. CDR1 and CDR2 (germline): SQVTM, ANQGSEA. With 5 bases clipped from V and 7 bases from J, the junction kept 12 bases outside the gene matches. The CDR3 has 15 amino acids. CDR3 amino acids: CSVYRSTSGRGTQYF. In nucleotides, the CDR3 is TGCAGCGTTTACCGGAGTACTAGCGGGAGAGGGACCCAGTACTTC.

The chain couples TRBV10-2 to TRBJ2-2, with 9 positions matching TRBD1. The CDR3 length is 12 residues. V shed 10 bases, J shed 5 bases, and the junction held 2 bases outside the gene matches. In germline, CDR1 is WSHSY, CDR2 SAAADI. The CDR3, as DNA: TGCGCCACCGGGACAGGGACCGGGGAGCTGTTTTTT. Residues: CATGTGTGELFF.

This clonotype was seen ten or more times. This rearrangement joins TRBV5-1 to TRBJ2-1, with D possibly called TRBD1 or TRBD2 (5 bases each). CDR1 SGHRS and CDR2 YFSETQ come from the germline V gene. Trimming removed 2 bases at V and 12 bases at J, with 12 bases between. The CDR3 has 12 amino acids. The CDR3 loop reads CASSLVDGGQFF. The CDR3, as DNA: TGCGCCAGCAGCTTAGTGGATGGGGGGCAGTTCTTC.

The chain is built from TRBV20-1 and TRBJ2-1; D is ambiguous. The V end was cut by 5 bases, the J end by 0 bases, with 14 bases between. The CDR3 has 15 residues. Germline V gene sequence: CDR1 DFQATT, CDR2 SNEGSKA (reference sequence). The chain's CDR3 is CSAPKTLTSYNEQFF. The CDR3 bases are TGCAGTGCTCCAAAAACACTTACCTCCTACAATGAGCAGTTCTTC.

The sample holds a few counts of this clonotype. This chain connects TRBV30 to TRBJ2-1; TRBD2 matches at 8 bases. With V trimmed by 5 bases and J by 6 bases, 6 bases remained unmatched. The CDR3 consists of 13 residues. Germline V gene sequence: CDR1 GTSNPN, CDR2 SVGIG (reference sequence). The CDR3 region has the DNA TGTGCCTGGTACGGGACTAGTCGCAATGAGCAGTTCTTC. As protein: CAWYGTSRNEQFF.

In this sample, this clonotype turned up many times. The chain employs TRBV6-1 and TRBJ2-5; 7 positions match TRBD2. The CDR3 is 13 residues long. V lost 6 bases and J lost 2; bases outside the gene matches: 3. From germline, CDR1 is MNHNS and CDR2 SASEGT. The CDR3, as DNA: TGTGCCAGCAGGGGTAGCGGGCAAGAGACCCAGTACTTC. Its translation is CASRGSGQETQYF.

There are many counts of this clonotype. The genes are TRBV20-1 and TRBJ1-1; 7 positions match TRBD1. The junction had 5 bases not matched to a gene; V was cut back by 3 bases and J by 4 bases. Germline CDR1 DFQATT, CDR2 SNEGSKA (reference sequence). The CDR3 length is 13 residues. This CDR3 is CSASDRVPTEAFF. CDR3 nucleotides: TGCAGTGCTAGTGACAGGGTGCCCACTGAAGCTTTCTTT.

This clonotype was seen ten or more times. The rearrangement uses TRBV7-9 and TRBJ2-3, with unresolved D. Deletions cut 11 bases from V and 1 base from J, with 7 bases between. There are 11 residues in the CDR3. Germline V CDR1 and CDR2: SEHNR, FQNEAQ (reference sequence). The CDR3 region has the DNA TGTGCCGGCCGGGGCACAGATACGCAGTATTTT. This codes for CAGRGTDTQYF.

With regard to this clonotype: Being one base from a much bigger clone, this may be a read error. This chain connects TRBV5-1 to TRBJ2-2, with a weak D call TRBD2 (5 bases). The CDR3 length is 16 residues. Trimming removed 0 bases at V and 7 bases at J, with 16 bases between. Germline loops: CDR1 SGHRS, CDR2 YFSETQ. CDR3 in amino acids: CASSLAGNYLSGELFF. DNA for the CDR3: TGCGCCAGCAGCTTGGCCGGGAACTACCTGAGCGGGGAGCTGTTTTTT.

This clonotype has just a few counts. The chain has TRBV30 and TRBJ1-4; D is uncertain. The CDR3 spans 16 residues. Germline V gene data show CDR1 as GTSNPN and CDR2 as SVGIG (reference sequence). V lost 0 bases and J 2 bases, leaving 13 bases between the germline ends. CDR3 DNA: TGTGCCTGGAGTGTAGTTGGATTCGCGACTAATGAAAAACTGTTTTTT. It codes for CAWSVVGFATNEKLFF.

The sample holds many counts of this clonotype. The rearrangement joins TRBV3-1 to TRBJ1-2; D ambiguous. The germline CDR1 and CDR2 sequences are LGHDT and YNNKEL (reference sequence). The CDR3 loop spans 14 amino acids. The ends were cut back, 5 bases at V and 0 bases at J, with 10 bases in the middle. In DNA form, the CDR3 reads TGTGCCAGCAGCAAACTGGATACTAACTATGGCTACACCTTC. This gives the protein CASSKLDTNYGYTF.

This clonotype was seen at least ten times. This chain joins TRBV20-1 and TRBJ1-5, with a tentative D call TRBD1 (5 bases). CDR1 DFQATT and CDR2 SNEGSKA come from the germline V gene (reference sequence). V was clipped by 6 bases and J by 3 bases, with 15 bases between them. There are 14 residues in the CDR3. The CDR3 DNA is TGCAGTGCCCCGACGGTGGACATCAATCAGCCCCAGCATTTT. It encodes CSAPTVDINQPQHF.